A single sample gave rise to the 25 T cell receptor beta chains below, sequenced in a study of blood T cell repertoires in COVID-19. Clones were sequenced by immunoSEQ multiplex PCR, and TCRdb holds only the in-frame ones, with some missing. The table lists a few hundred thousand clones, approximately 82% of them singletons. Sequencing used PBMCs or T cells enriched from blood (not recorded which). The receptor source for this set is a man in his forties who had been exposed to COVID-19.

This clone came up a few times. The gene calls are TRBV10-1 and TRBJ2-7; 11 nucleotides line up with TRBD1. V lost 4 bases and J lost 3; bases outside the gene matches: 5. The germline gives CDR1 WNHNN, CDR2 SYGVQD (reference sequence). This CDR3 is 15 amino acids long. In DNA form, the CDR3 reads TGCGCCAGCAGTGCCTGGACAGGGGGCCTCTACGAGCAGTACTTC. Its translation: CASSAWTGGLYEQYF.

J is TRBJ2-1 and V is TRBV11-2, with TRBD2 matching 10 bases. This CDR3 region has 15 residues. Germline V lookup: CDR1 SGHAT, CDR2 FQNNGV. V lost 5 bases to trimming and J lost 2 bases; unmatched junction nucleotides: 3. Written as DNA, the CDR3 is TGTGCCAGCAGCCCCACTAGCGGGACCTACAATGAGCAGTTCTTC. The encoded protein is CASSPTSGTYNEQFF.

The chain's CDR3 is CASSRTGLRTGELFF. DNA for the CDR3: TGTGCCAGCAGCCGAACAGGGCTGCGCACCGGGGAGCTGTTTTTT. The chain is built from TRBV7-9 and TRBJ2-2; D might be TRBD1 (6 bases). The CDR3 covers 15 residues. Germline V gene lookup returns CDR1 SEHNR and CDR2 FQNEAQ (reference sequence). The ends were cut back, 5 bases at V and 4 bases at J, with 14 bases in the middle.

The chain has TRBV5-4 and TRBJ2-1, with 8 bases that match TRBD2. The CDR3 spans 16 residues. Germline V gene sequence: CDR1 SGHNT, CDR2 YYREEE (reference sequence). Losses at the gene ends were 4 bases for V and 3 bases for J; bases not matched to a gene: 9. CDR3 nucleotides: TGTGCCAGCAGCCGTGGCCTAGCGGGCGGCTACAATGAGCAGTTCTTC. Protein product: CASSRGLAGGYNEQFF.

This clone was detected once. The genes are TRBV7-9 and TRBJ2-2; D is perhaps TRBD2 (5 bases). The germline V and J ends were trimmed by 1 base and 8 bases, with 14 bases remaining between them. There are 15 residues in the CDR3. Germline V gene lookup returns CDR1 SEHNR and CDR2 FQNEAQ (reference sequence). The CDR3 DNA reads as TGTGCCAGCAGCTTAGTCACATCCCGCGGGGGGGAGCTGTTTTTT. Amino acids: CASSLVTSRGGELFF.

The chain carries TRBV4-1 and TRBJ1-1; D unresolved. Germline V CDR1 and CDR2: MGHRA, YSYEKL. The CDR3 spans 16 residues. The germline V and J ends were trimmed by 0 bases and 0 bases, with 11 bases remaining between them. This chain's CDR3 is CASSQEFSSMNTEAFF. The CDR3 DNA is TGCGCCAGCAGCCAAGAATTTAGCTCCATGAACACTGAAGCTTTCTTT.

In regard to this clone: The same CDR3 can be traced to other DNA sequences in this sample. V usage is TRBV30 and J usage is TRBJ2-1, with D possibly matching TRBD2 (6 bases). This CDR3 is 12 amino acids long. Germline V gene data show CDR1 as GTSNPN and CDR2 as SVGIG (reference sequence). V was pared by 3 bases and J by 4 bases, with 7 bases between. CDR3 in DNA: TGTGCCTGGAGCGGGACTTACAATGAGCAGTTCTTC. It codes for CAWSGTYNEQFF.

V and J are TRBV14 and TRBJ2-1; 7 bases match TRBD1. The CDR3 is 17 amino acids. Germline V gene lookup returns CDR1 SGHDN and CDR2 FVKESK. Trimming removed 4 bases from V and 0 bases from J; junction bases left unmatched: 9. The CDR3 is CASSPTEGAPSYNEQFF. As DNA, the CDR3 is TGTGCCAGCAGCCCCACCGAGGGGGCCCCCTCCTACAATGAGCAGTTCTTC.

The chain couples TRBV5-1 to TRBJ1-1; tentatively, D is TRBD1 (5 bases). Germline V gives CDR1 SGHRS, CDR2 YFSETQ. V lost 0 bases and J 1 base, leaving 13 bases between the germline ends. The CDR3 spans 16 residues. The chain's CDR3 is CASSLAAGHSNTEAFF. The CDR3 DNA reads TGCGCCAGCAGCTTGGCCGCCGGACACTCGAACACTGAAGCTTTCTTT.

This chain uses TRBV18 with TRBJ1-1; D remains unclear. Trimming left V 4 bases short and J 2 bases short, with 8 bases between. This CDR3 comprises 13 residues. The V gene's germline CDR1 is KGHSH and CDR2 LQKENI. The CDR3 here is CASSLGSNTEAFF. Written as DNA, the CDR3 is TGTGCCAGCTCACTGGGGAGCAACACTGAAGCTTTCTTT.

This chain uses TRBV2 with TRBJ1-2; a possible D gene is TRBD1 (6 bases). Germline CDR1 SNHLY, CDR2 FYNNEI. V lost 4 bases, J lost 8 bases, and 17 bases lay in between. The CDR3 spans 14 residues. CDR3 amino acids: CASSVQGPRGGYTF. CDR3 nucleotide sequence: TGTGCCAGCAGTGTCCAGGGGCCAAGGGGGGGCTACACCTTC.

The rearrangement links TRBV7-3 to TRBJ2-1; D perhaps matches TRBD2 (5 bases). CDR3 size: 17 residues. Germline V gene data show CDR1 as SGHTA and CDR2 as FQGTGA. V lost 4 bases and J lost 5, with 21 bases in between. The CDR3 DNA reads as TGTGCCAGCAGCTACGTCTCTCGCGGACTTTCCCACAATGAGCAGTTCTTC. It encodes CASSYVSRGLSHNEQFF. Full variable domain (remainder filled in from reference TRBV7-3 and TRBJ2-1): GAGVSQTPSNKVTEKGKYVELRCDPISGHTALYWYRQSLGQGPEFLIYFQGTGAADDSGLPNDRFFAVRPEGSVSTLKIQRTERGDSAVYLCASSYVSRGLSHNEQFFGPGTRLTVL.

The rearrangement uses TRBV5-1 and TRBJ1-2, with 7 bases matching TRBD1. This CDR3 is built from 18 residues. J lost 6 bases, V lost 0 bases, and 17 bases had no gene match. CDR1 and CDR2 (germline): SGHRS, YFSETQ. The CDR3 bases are TGCGCCAGCAGCTTGGCCGCACCGCGCCGACAGGGCAAGGATGGCTACACCTTC. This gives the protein CASSLAAPRRQGKDGYTF.

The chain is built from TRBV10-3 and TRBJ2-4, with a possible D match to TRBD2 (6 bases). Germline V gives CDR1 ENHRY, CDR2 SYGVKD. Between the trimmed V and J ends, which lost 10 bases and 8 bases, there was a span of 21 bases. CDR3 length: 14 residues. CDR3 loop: CATAGGAGTDIQYF. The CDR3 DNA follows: TGTGCCACCGCTGGAGGGGCGGGGACCGACATTCAGTACTTC.

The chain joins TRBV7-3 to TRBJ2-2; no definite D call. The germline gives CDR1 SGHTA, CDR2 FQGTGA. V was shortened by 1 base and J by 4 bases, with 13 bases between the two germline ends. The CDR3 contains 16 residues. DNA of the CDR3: TGTGCCAGCAGCTTAAACCCCAGCGTCCTCACCGGGGAGCTGTTTTTT. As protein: CASSLNPSVLTGELFF.

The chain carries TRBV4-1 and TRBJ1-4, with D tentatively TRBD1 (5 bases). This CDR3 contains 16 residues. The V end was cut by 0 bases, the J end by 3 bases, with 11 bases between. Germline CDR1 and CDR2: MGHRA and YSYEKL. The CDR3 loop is CASSQDPGGANEKLFF. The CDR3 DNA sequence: TGCGCCAGCAGCCAAGATCCGGGGGGGGCTAATGAAAAACTGTTTTTT.

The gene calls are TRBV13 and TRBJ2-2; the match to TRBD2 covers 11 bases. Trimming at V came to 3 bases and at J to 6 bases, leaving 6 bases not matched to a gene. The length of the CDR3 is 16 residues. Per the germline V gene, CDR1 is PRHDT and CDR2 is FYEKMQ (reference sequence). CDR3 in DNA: TGTGCCAGCAGCTTCACGCTAGCGGGGGGCCCCGGGGAGCTGTTTTTT. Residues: CASSFTLAGGPGELFF.

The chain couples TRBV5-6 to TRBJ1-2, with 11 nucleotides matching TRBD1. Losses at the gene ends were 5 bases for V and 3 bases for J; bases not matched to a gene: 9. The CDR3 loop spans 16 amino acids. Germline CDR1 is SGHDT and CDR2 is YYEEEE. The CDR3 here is CASSEAGQGDYYGYTF. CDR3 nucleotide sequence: TGTGCCAGCAGTGAAGCGGGACAGGGGGACTACTATGGCTACACCTTC.

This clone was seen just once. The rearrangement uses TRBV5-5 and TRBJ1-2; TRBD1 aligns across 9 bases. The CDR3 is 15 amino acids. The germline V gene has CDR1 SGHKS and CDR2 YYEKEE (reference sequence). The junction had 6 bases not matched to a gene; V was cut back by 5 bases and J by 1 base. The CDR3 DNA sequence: TGTGCCAGCAGGGACAGGGGTAACCGTAACTATGGCTACACCTTC. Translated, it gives CASRDRGNRNYGYTF.

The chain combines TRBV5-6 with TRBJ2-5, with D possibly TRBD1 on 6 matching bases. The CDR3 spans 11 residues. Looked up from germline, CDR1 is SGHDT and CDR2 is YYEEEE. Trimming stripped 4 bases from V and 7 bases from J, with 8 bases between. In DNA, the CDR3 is TGTGCCAGCAGCCTAGGGGGGACCCAGTACTTC. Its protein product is CASSLGGTQYF.

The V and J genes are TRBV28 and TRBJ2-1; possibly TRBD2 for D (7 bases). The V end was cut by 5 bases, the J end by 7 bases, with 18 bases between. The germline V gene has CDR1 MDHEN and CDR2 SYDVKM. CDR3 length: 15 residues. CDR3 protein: CASSQGGETGNEQFF. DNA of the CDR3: TGTGCCAGCAGTCAAGGGGGGGAAACGGGTAATGAGCAGTTCTTC.

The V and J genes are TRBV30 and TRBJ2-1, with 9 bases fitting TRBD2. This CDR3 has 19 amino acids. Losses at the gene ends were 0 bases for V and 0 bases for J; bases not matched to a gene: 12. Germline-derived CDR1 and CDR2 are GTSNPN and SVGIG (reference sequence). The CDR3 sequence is CAWSVIGSGSSSSYNEQFF. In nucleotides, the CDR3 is TGTGCCTGGAGTGTGATTGGTAGCGGGAGTTCCAGCTCCTACAATGAGCAGTTCTTC.

The CDR3 loop reads CSVHSGLAGAEQYF. DNA of the CDR3: TGCAGCGTTCATTCGGGACTAGCGGGAGCCGAGCAGTACTTC. The V and J genes are TRBV29-1 and TRBJ2-7, with 14 positions matching TRBD2. V lost 5 bases, J lost 6 bases, and 6 bases stayed unmatched. Germline CDR1 and CDR2: SQVTM and ANQGSEA. The CDR3 is made up of 14 amino acids.

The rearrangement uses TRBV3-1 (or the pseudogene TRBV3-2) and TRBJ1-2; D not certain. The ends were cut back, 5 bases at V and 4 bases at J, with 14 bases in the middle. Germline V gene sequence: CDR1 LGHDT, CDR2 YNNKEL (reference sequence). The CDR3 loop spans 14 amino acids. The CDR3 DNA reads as TGTGCCAGCAGCGAAATAACACGGAGCTATGGCTACACCTTC. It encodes CASSEITRSYGYTF.

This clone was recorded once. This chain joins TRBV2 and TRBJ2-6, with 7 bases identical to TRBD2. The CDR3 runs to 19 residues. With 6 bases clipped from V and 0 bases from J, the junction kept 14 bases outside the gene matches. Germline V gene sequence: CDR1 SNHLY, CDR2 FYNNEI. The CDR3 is CASRPPGGVGDSGANVLTF. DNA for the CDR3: TGTGCCAGCAGACCCCCGGGAGGAGTTGGGGACTCTGGGGCCAACGTCCTGACTTTC. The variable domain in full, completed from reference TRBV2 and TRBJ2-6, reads EPEVTQTPSHQVTQMGQEVILRCVPISNHLYFYWYRQILGQKVEFLVSFYNNEISEKSEIFDDQFSVERPDGSNFTLKIRSTKLEDSAMYFCASRPPGGVGDSGANVLTFGAGSRLTVL.